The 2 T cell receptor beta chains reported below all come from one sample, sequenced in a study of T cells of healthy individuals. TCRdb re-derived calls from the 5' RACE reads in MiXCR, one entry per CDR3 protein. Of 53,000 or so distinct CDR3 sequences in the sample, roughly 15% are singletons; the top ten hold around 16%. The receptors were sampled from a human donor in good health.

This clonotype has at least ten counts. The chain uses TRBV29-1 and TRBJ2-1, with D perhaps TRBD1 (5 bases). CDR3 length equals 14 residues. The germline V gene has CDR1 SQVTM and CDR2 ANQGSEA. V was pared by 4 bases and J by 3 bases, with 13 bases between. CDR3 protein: CSVVQASFYNEQFF. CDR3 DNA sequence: TGCAGCGTTGTACAGGCCAGTTTCTACAATGAGCAGTTCTTC.

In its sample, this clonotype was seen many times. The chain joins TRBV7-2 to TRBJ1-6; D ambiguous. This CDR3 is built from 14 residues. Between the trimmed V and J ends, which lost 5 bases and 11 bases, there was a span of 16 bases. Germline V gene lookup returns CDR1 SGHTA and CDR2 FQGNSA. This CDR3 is CASSPPSEATPLHF. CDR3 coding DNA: TGTGCCAGCAGCCCCCCCTCGGAGGCGACACCCCTCCACTTT.